The sequence of this T cell receptor beta chain was determined in a study of cytomegalovirus exposure and HLA in healthy donors. The CDR3 is made up of 15 amino acids. V was pared by 5 bases and J by 2 bases, with 15 bases between. Germline loops: CDR1 LNHDA, CDR2 SQIVND (reference sequence). Concerning this clone itself: Its antigen is as yet unknown.

The PCR used 60 Vbeta and 13 Jbeta primers. Some clones are missing from TCRdb's copy, which holds only in-frame ones; the method was immunoSEQ multiplex PCR. There are 130,000 or so clones in the sample; approximately 77% occur only once, and about 1.5% lies in the top ten. Whole-study findings and limits: Later analysis showed most CMV-associated TCR beta chains appearing HLA-restricted. Some V segments could not be told apart, so they were left out, TRBV6-2 and TRBV6-3 among them. Immune exposure was documented only through CMV serostatus.

This sequence joins TRBV19 and TRBJ1-1; tentative D call: TRBD1 (5 bases). The TCR originated in a woman between 40 and 55 years old in good health and CMV-seronegative. Sequencing was carried out using PBMCs. The CDR3 coding sequence is TGTGCCAGTAGTCTTTCCAGGGCCCGTAACACTGAAGCTTTCTTT. It is translated as CASSLSRARNTEAFF.